A single sample is the source of the 18 T cell receptor beta chains below, sequenced in a study of cytomegalovirus exposure and HLA in healthy donors. Some clones are missing from TCRdb's copy, which holds only in-frame ones; the method was immunoSEQ multiplex PCR. The repertoire holds 68,000 or so clones, approximately 91% seen once, with 3% to 3.5% in the top ten. Sequenced: PBMCs. The receptors shown here come from a man in his late teens or twenties in good health and CMV-seronegative.

In this sample, this clone turned up once. This sequence joins TRBV27 and TRBJ2-3, with 7 bases that match TRBD2. The V segment lost 7 bases and the J segment 5 bases; nucleotides outside the gene matches: 9. The CDR3 covers 14 residues. Germline CDR1 reads MNHEY; CDR2 reads SMNVEV (reference sequence). The CDR3 reads CASTGLGRGDTQYF. The CDR3 DNA sequence: TGTGCCAGCACCGGACTGGGGAGGGGAGATACGCAGTATTTT.

The chain has TRBV9 and TRBJ1-2; D gene uncertain. V lost 0 bases, J lost 4 bases, and 13 bases lay in between. This CDR3 is built from 15 residues. Germline V gene lookup returns CDR1 SGDLS and CDR2 YYNGEE. CDR3 nucleotides: TGTGCCAGCAGCGTAGCGGGGAGGTACTTCTATGGCTACACCTTC. Protein: CASSVAGRYFYGYTF. Variable domain in full (rest from reference TRBV9 and TRBJ1-2): DSGVTQTPKHLITATGQRVTLRCSPRSGDLSVYWYQQSLDQGLQFLIQYYNGEERAKGNILERFSAQQFPDLHSELNLSSLELGDSALYFCASSVAGRYFYGYTFGSGTRLTVV.

This chain connects TRBV28 to TRBJ2-5; D might be TRBD1 (6 bases). Germline V CDR1 and CDR2: MDHEN, SYDVKM. The V end lost 2 bases, the J end lost 1 base, and 11 bases lay between the germline ends. This CDR3 has 15 residues. CDR3 bases: TGTGCCAGCAGTTTAAGTCCGGACAGCCAAGAGACCCAGTACTTC. It specifies CASSLSPDSQETQYF.

The J gene is TRBJ2-1, the V gene TRBV4-3; 8 nucleotides match TRBD1. The CDR3 is made up of 15 amino acids. From germline, CDR1 is LGHNA and CDR2 YSLEER. V trimming: 0 bases; J trimming: 6 bases; junction bases outside the gene matches: 4. The CDR3 DNA sequence: TGCGCCAGCAGCCAAGAGTGGACAGGGAGCAATGAGCAGTTCTTC. Its translation is CASSQEWTGSNEQFF.

V usage is TRBV7-8 and J usage is TRBJ1-1; D gene ambiguous. Germline V gene lookup returns CDR1 SGHVS and CDR2 FQNEAQ. The CDR3 runs 15 residues. The ends were cut back, 1 base at V and 2 bases at J, with 11 bases in the middle. The CDR3: CASSLEAAANTEAFF. DNA of the CDR3: TGTGCCAGCAGCTTAGAGGCAGCGGCCAACACTGAAGCTTTCTTT.

This sequence joins TRBV29-1 and TRBJ2-7; D remains ambiguous. Between the trimmed V and J ends, which lost 4 bases and 5 bases, there was a span of 12 bases. The germline gives CDR1 SQVTM, CDR2 ANQGSEA. This CDR3 contains 12 residues. Here the CDR3 DNA reads TGCAGCGTTGTTCCGGGTTTGGACGAGCAGTACTTC. Translated: CSVVPGLDEQYF.

The chain couples TRBV5-4 to TRBJ2-3, with 10 nucleotides matching TRBD2. Germline CDR1 is SGHNT and CDR2 is YYREEE (reference sequence). Trimming removed 0 bases from V and 5 bases from J; junction bases left unmatched: 3. The CDR3 length is 15 residues. This chain's CDR3 is CASSLAVAGGDTQYF. CDR3 DNA sequence: TGTGCCAGCAGCTTGGCGGTAGCGGGAGGAGATACGCAGTATTTT.

The chain is built from TRBV9 and TRBJ1-3; D is uncertain. The germline CDR1 and CDR2 sequences are SGDLS and YYNGEE. The V gene lost 5 bases and the J gene lost 0 bases, with 12 bases spanning the gap. The CDR3 spans 15 residues. DNA of the CDR3: TGTGCCAGCAGGCGGTCGGATCTCTCTGGAAACACCATATATTTT. Its translation: CASRRSDLSGNTIYF.

The CDR3 is CASSSYSGSGNTIYF. CDR3 sequence (DNA): TGCGCCAGCAGCTCGTATTCGGGTTCCGGAAACACCATATATTTT. The rearrangement uses TRBV5-1 and TRBJ1-3; unclear D gene. Germline V gene sequence: CDR1 SGHRS, CDR2 YFSETQ. The V gene lost 3 bases and the J gene lost 4 bases, with 14 bases spanning the gap. CDR3 length: 15 amino acids. Filled out from reference TRBV5-1 and TRBJ1-3, the complete variable domain reads KAGVTQTPRYLIKTRGQQVTLSCSPISGHRSVSWYQQTPGQGLQFLFEYFSETQRNKGNFPGRFSGRQFSNSRSEMNVSTLELGDSALYLCASSSYSGSGNTIYFGEGSWLTVV.

This clone has a single count. The rearrangement joins TRBV2 to TRBJ1-5; D is possibly TRBD1 (5 bases). The CDR3 runs 13 residues. V was pared by 6 bases and J by 7 bases, with 13 bases between. Germline V gene lookup returns CDR1 SNHLY and CDR2 FYNNEI. DNA for the CDR3: TGTGCCAGCAGCGCGGGGGTAACACAGCCCCAGCATTTT. Translating it yields CASSAGVTQPQHF.

The chain recombines TRBV7-2 with TRBJ1-2; tentative D call: TRBD1 (5 bases). The V gene lost 1 base and the J gene lost 2 bases, with 11 bases spanning the gap. CDR1 and CDR2 from the germline V gene are SGHTA and FQGNSA. The CDR3 sequence is 15 residues long. The DNA for the CDR3 is TGTGCCAGCAGCTTAGTTGGCAGGGTGAACTATGGCTACACCTTC. This sequence encodes CASSLVGRVNYGYTF.

The chain carries TRBV10-3 and TRBJ2-1, with a possible D match to TRBD1 (6 bases). The CDR3 sequence is 13 residues long. Germline V gives CDR1 ENHRY, CDR2 SYGVKD. V lost 5 bases to trimming and J lost 5 bases, with 10 bases between them. CDR3 sequence: CAISSTGNNEQFF. The CDR3 bases are TGTGCCATCAGTTCCACAGGGAACAATGAGCAGTTCTTC.

Only one count was recorded for this clone. The chain has TRBV28 and TRBJ1-5, with a possible D match to TRBD1 (5 bases). The germline V gene encodes CDR1 MDHEN and CDR2 SYDVKM. The CDR3 covers 14 residues. V dropped 2 bases and J dropped 5 bases, with 10 bases sitting between them. The CDR3 sequence: CASSLGAGHQPQHF. CDR3 bases: TGTGCCAGCAGTTTAGGGGCAGGGCATCAGCCCCAGCATTTT.

This chain links TRBV7-2 with TRBJ2-1; perhaps TRBD2 as D (5 bases). The V gene lost 0 bases and the J gene lost 8 bases, with 8 bases spanning the gap. The CDR3 is made up of 13 amino acids. Germline V CDR1 and CDR2: SGHTA, FQGNSA. The DNA of the CDR3 is TGTGCCAGCAGCTTAGCGCCCGGGGATGAGCAGTTCTTC. Translated: CASSLAPGDEQFF.

The V and J genes are TRBV15 and TRBJ2-5; 8 nucleotides match TRBD1. The CDR3 totals 15 residues. CDR1 and CDR2 (germline): LNHNV, YYDKDF (reference sequence). J gave up 4 bases and V 1 base, and 5 bases lay outside the gene matches. The CDR3 nucleotides are TGTGCCACCAGCAGAGCTACAGGGGGGCGAGAGACCCAGTACTTC. Encoded protein: CATSRATGGRETQYF.

The chain is built from TRBV30 and TRBJ1-5, with D possibly matching TRBD1 (5 bases). CDR1 is GTSNPN and CDR2 is SVGIG in the germline V gene (reference sequence). CDR3 length equals 16 residues. Trimming left V 2 bases short and J 2 bases short, with 16 bases between. CDR3 region: CAWSPTSDIRNQPQHF. CDR3 DNA: TGTGCCTGGAGTCCAACCTCGGACATCCGCAATCAGCCCCAGCATTTT.

The chain uses TRBV5-1 and TRBJ1-3; no clear D gene. Trimming stripped 4 bases from V and 0 bases from J, with 11 bases between. Germline values: CDR1 SGHRS, CDR2 YFSETQ. The CDR3 contains 15 residues. This chain's CDR3 is CASSGDTNSGNTIYF. The DNA for the CDR3 is TGCGCCAGCAGCGGCGACACAAACTCTGGAAACACCATATATTTT.

This clone has only one observation. The V and J genes are TRBV5-4 and TRBJ2-2; 7 bases match TRBD1. Trimming cost V 4 bases and J 0 bases; bases outside gene matches: 3. This CDR3 is 15 amino acids long. Germline V gives CDR1 SGHNT, CDR2 YYREEE (reference sequence). In DNA form, the CDR3 reads TGTGCCAGCAGCCCCGGGACAGCGAACACCGGGGAGCTGTTTTTT. It translates to CASSPGTANTGELFF. Full variable domain (missing parts from reference TRBV5-4 and TRBJ2-2): ETGVTQSPTHLIKTRGQQVTLRCSSQSGHNTVSWYQQALGQGPQFIFQYYREEENGRGNFPPRFSGLQFPNYSSELNVNALELDDSALYLCASSPGTANTGELFFGEGSRLTVL.